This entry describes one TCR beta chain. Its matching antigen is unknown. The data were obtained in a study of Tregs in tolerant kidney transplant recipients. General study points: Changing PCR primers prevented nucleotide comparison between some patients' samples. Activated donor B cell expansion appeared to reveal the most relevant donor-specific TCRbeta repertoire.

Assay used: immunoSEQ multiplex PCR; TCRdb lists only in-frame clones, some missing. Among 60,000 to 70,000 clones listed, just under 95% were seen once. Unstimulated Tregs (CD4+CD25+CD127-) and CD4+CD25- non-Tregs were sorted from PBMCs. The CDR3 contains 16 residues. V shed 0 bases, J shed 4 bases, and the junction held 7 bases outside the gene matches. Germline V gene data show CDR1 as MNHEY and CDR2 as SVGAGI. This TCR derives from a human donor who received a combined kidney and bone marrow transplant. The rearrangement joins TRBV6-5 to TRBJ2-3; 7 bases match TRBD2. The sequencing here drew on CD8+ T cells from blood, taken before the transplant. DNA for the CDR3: TGTGCCAGCAGTTACTCCGGCGGGGGAGTCGCAGATACGCAGTATTTT. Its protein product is CASSYSGGGVADTQYF.